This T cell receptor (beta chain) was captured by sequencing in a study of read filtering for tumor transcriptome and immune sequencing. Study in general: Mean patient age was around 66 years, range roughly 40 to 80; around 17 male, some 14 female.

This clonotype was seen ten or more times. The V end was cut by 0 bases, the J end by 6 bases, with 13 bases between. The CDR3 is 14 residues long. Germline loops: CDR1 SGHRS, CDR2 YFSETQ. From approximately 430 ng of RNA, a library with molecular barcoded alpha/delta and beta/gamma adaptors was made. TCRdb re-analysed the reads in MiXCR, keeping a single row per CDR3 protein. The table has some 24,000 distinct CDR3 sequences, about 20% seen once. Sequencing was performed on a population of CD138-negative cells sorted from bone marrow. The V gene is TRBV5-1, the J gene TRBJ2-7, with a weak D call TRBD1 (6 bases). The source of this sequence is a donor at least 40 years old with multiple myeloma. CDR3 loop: CASSLGQAVSEQYF. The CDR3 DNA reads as TGCGCCAGCAGCTTGGGACAGGCGGTTAGCGAGCAGTACTTC.